This T cell receptor (beta chain) emerged from a study of cytomegalovirus exposure and HLA in healthy donors. Though nominally healthy at sampling, donors likely had unrecorded immune exposures. Comment on this clone: The target antigen is unknown.

The CDR3 is made up of 12 amino acids. Trimming took 3 bases from V and 2 from J, leaving 5 bases between them. Looked up from germline, CDR1 is SGHVS and CDR2 is FQNEAQ. Primers included in the PCR were 60 Vbeta and 13 Jbeta primers. Profiling relied on immunoSEQ multiplex PCR, and the TCRdb table lists in-frame clones only, not all of them. The sample shows 200,000 to 250,000 clones, and around 0.95% sits with its ten largest clones. Broader study findings: Reported results showed that the classifier diagnosed cytomegalovirus status with high specificity and sensitivity. Earlier analysis found most TCR beta V segments productive about 87% or about 30% of the time. The likely origin of a cluster of highly shared sequence variants was a sequencing artifact.

This sequence originates from a woman in her twenties or thirties in good health and CMV-seropositive. The chain carries TRBV7-8 and TRBJ2-7; no definite D call. Sequencing input: PBMCs. CDR3 nucleotide sequence: TGTGCCAGCAGCTTTTCCGCCTACGAGCAGTACTTC. Translating gives CASSFSAYEQYF.